This TCR beta chain came from a study of blood T cell repertoires in COVID-19. Study details: Cohort 3 recovered donors had two negative PCRs, clearance, or symptom resolution.

The V gene's germline CDR1 is SGHDT and CDR2 YYEEEE. This CDR3 has 13 amino acids. The ends were cut back, 4 bases at V and 0 bases at J, with 7 bases in the middle. The repertoire was sequenced with immunoSEQ multiplex PCR; TCRdb's copy has only in-frame clones and lacks some. The profile shows roughly 150,000 clones, 70% to 85% of them singletons. This chain connects TRBV5-6 to TRBJ1-1; D is unclear. This clonotype was sampled from a woman in her 70s in a cohort exposed to, infected with or recovered from COVID-19 (not recorded which). The sample taken for sequencing was PBMCs or T cells enriched from blood (not recorded which). The CDR3 loop is CASSRQMNTEAFF. For the CDR3, the DNA is TGTGCCAGCAGCCGTCAGATGAACACTGAAGCTTTCTTT.